This record concerns one T cell receptor beta chain sequence. The entry originates in a study of blood T cell repertoires in COVID-19. Repertoires were generated with immunoSEQ multiplex PCR, while TCRdb's copy carries only in-frame clones and drops some. The sample carries about 330,000 clones, roughly 90% recorded once. Germline assignment: CDR1 KGHSH and CDR2 LQKENI. The V segment lost 6 bases and the J segment 6 bases; nucleotides outside the gene matches: 8. This CDR3 is 14 amino acids long. This TCR derives from a man aged 25-45 years with COVID-19, enrolled during active disease. The sequencing sample was made of peripheral blood. The rearrangement joins TRBV18 to TRBJ1-2; TRBD1 matches 9 bases. CDR3 sequence reads: CASSPIRDRDGYTF. The DNA for the CDR3 is TGTGCCAGCTCCCCCATTCGGGACAGGGATGGCTACACCTTC.